This TCR beta chain was found in a study of cytomegalovirus exposure and HLA in healthy donors. Across the study: There were 350 to 400 genotyped donors. Of these, about 86% fell in the genetic ancestry cluster associated with self-reported Caucasian donors. Study-wide findings and caveats: Whilst most TCR sequences proved rare, a subset of public TCRs occurred across many donors. There were some V segments, including TRBV6-2 and TRBV6-3, excluded as indistinguishable. Later on, analysis showed that most CMV-associated TCR beta chains appeared to be HLA-restricted.

CDR1 SNHLY and CDR2 FYNNEI come from the germline V gene. CDR3 length: 13 residues. The V and J ends lost 8 bases and 2 bases respectively, with 12 bases between them. Comment on this clone: The target antigen is unknown.

PCR employed 60 Vbeta and 13 Jbeta primers. Repertoires were generated with immunoSEQ multiplex PCR, while TCRdb's copy carries only in-frame clones and drops some. Counted here are 150,000 to 200,000 clones, over 65% occurring once; the ten biggest clones make up 1.5% to 2%. The TCR was taken from a man aged 18-30 years in good health and CMV-seronegative. The chain links TRBV2 to TRBJ1-2; possibly TRBD1 for D (5 bases). Sequencing was performed on PBMCs. CDR3 in amino acids: CASGQGLNYGYTF. The CDR3 region has the DNA TGTGCCAGCGGGCAGGGTTTGAACTATGGCTACACCTTC.